This T cell receptor (beta chain) was profiled in a study of T cells after posttransplantation cyclophosphamide. Treatment was busulfan-fludarabine conditioning, a marrow graft, and cyclophosphamide on days +3 and +4. The data were produced by immunoSEQ multiplex PCR, yet TCRdb's version contains in-frame clones alone and is incomplete. In the table there are about 40,000 clones, 90% of which are singletons. General study results and limits: After PTCy, TRB diversity resembled that of CNI/methotrexate controls. Later blood repertoires were often dominated by clones from the donor CD8+ memory compartment. Skin or GI-infiltrating T cells shared few TRB sequences with blood.

Germline V gene sequence: CDR1 MNHNY, CDR2 SVGAGI (reference sequence). Unmatched junction bases numbered 9, after V lost 6 bases and J lost 4 bases. This CDR3 comprises 15 residues. With respect to this clone: Antigen unknown.

The clonotype was recovered from a male patient in his sixties who received an allogeneic stem cell transplant from a related donor and was CMV-positive. The graft donor may be the source of some T cells. Material: PBMCs, obtained about 60 days after allogeneic stem cell transplant with posttransplant cyclophosphamide. V usage is TRBV6-6 and J usage is TRBJ1-5, with 7 bases aligning to TRBD1. CDR3: CASSPGQDVNQPQHF. In DNA, the CDR3 is TGTGCCAGCAGCCCTGGACAGGATGTGAATCAGCCCCAGCATTTT.